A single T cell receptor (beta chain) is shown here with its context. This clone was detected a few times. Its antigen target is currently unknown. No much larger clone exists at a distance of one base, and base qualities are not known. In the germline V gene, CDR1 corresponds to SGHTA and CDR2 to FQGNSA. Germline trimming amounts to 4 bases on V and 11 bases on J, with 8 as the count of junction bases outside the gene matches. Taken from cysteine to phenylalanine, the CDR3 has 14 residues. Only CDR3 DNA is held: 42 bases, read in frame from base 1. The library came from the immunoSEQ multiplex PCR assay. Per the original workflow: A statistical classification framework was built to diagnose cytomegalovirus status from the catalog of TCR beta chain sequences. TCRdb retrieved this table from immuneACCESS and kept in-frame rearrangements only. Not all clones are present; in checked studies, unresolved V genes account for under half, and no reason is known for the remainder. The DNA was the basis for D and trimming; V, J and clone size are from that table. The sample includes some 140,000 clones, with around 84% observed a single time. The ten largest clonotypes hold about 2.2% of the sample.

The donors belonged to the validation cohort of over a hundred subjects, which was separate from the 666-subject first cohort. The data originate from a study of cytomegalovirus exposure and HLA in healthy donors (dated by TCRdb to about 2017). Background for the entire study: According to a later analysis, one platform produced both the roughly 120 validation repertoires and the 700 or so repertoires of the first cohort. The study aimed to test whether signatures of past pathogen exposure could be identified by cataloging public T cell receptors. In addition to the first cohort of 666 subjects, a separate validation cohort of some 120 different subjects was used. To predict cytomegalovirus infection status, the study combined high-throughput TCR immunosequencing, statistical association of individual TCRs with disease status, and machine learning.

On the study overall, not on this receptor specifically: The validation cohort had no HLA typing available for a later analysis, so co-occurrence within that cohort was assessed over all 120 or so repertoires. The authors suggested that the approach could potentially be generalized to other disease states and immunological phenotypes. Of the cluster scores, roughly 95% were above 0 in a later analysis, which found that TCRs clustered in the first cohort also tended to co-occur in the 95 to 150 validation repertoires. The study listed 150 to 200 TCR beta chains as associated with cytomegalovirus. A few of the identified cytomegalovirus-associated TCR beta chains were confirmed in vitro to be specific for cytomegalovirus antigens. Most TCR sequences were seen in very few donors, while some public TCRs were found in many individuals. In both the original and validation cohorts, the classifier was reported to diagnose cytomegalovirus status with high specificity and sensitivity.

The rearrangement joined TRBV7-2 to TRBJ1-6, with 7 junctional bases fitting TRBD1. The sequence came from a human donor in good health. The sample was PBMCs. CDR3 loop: CASSSRDRRPPLHF. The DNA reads TGTGCCAGCAGCTCGAGGGACAGAAGACCACCCCTCCACTTT.